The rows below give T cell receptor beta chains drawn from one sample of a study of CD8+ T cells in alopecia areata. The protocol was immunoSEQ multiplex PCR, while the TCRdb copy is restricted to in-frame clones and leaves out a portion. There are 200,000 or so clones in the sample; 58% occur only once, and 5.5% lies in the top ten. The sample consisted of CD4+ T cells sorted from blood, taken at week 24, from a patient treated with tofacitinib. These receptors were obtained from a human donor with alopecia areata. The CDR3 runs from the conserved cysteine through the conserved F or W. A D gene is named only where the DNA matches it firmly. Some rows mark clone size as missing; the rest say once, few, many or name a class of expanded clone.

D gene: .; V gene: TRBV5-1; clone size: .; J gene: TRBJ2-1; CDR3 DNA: TGCGCCAGCGCCCGTAATCGGGGGAGCTCCTACAATGAGCAGTTCTTC; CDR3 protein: CASARNRGSSYNEQFF
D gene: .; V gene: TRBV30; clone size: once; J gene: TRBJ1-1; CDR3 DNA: TGTGCCTGGATAAGGAGCCCGGGGACTGAAGCTTTCTTT; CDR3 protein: CAWIRSPGTEAFF
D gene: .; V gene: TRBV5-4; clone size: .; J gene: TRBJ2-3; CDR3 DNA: TGTGCCAGCAGCATAGGACAGTTGGGCCGCACAGATACGCAGTATTTT; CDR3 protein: CASSIGQLGRTDTQYF
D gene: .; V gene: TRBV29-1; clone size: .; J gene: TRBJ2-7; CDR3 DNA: TGCAGCGTAGAAACCGGGTCCTCTTACGAGCAGTACTTC; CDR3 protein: CSVETGSSYEQYF
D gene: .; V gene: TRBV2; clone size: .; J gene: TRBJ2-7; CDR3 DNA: TGTGCCAGCACCCAACGGGCTATAGGTTACGAGCAGTACTTC; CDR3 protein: CASTQRAIGYEQYF
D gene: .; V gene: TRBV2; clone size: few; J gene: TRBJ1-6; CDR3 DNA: TGTGCCAGCAGTGAAGGTCATGCGAGCCCCTATAATTCACCCCTCCACTTT; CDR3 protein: CASSEGHASPYNSPLHF
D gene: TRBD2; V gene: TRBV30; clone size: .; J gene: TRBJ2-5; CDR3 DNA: TGTGCCTGGAGTGTTCGAAGGACTAGCGGGAGCCAAGAGACCCAGTACTTC; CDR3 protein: CAWSVRRTSGSQETQYF
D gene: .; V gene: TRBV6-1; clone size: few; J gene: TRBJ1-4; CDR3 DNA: TGTGCCAGCAGTGATTGGGAGGGAAGTGTGTTTTTT; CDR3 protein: CASSDWEGSVFF
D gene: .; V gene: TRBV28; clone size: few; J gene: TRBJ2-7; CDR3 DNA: TGTGCCAGCAGCCCCACCGGCGGCGGAGCATACGAGCAGTACTTC; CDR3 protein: CASSPTGGGAYEQYF
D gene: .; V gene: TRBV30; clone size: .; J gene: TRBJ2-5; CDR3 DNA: TGTGCCTGGAGTGAGGGGGAGTTAGAGACCCAGTACTTC; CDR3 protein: CAWSEGELETQYF
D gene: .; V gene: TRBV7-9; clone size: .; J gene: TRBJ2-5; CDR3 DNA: TGTGCCAGCACGCCCGGGCAAGAGACCCAGTACTTC; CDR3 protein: CASTPGQETQYF
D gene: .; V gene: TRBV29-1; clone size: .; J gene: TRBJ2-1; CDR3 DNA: TGCAGCGTACAAGGAGGCCAGGGGATGGGTGAGCAGTTCTTC; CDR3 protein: CSVQGGQGMGEQFF
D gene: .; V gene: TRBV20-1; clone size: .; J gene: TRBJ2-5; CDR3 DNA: TGCAGTGCTAGAAGCGCGGAGACCCAGTACTTC; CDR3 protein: CSARSAETQYF
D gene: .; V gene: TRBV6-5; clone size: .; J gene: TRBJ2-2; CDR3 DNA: TGTGCCAGCAGTTATGGGTACGGGATGAACACCGGGGAGCTGTTTTTT; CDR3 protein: CASSYGYGMNTGELFF
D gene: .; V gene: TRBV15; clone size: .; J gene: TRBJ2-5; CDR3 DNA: TGTGCCACCAGCAGGCGTAGCGGCACTAGACCGGAGACCCAGTACTTC; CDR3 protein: CATSRRSGTRPETQYF
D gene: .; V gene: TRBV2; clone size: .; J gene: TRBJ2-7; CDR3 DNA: TGTGCCAGCAGTGAACTGCGGGCGAACTACGAGCAGTACTTC; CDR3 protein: CASSELRANYEQYF
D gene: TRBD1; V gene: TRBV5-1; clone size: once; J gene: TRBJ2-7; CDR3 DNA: TGCGCCAGCAGCTTGAGGACAGGGGACTACGAGCAGTACTTC; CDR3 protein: CASSLRTGDYEQYF
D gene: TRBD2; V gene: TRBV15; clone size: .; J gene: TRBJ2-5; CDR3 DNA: TGTGCCACCAGACTAGCGGGGGGCCAAGAGACCCAGTACTTC; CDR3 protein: CATRLAGGQETQYF
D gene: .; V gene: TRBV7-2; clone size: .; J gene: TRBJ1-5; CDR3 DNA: TGTGCCAGCAGCCCAGAGAACACCCTTAGGGGACAGCCCCAGCATTTT; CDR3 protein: CASSPENTLRGQPQHF
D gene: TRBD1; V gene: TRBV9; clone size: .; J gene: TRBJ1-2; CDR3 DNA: TGTGCCAGCCGAAGACAGGGGGAGAACTATGGCTACACCTTC; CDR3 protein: CASRRQGENYGYTF
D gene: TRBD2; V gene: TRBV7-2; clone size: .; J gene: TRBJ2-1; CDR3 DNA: TGTGCCAGCAGCTCGATAGCGGGAGTTCTCAATGAGCAGTTCTTC; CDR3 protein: CASSSIAGVLNEQFF
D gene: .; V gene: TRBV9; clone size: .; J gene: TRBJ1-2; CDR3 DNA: TGTGCCAGCAGCGCGAGTTTAACGGACCCGGGTTATGGCTACACCTTC; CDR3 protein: CASSASLTDPGYGYTF
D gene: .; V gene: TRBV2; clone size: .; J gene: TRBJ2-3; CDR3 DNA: TGTGCCAGCAGTGAAGAGTGGGCGCAGTATTTT; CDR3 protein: CASSEEWAQYF
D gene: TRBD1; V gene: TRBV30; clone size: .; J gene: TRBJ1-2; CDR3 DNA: TGTGCCTGGAGTGGGACAGGGAGCTATGGCTACACCTTC; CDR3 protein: CAWSGTGSYGYTF
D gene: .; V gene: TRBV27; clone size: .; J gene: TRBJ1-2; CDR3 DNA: TGTGCCAGCAGTTTAGGGACCAATGGAGGTTATGGCTACACCTTC; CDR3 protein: CASSLGTNGGYGYTF
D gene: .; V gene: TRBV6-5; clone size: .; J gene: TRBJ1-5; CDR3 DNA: TGTGCCAGCAGAGACAGACCCAATCAGCCCCAGCATTTT; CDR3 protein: CASRDRPNQPQHF
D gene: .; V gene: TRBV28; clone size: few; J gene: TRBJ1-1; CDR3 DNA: TGTGCCAGCTCAGGCGGGGGTACCACTGAAGCTTTCTTT; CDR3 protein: CASSGGGTTEAFF
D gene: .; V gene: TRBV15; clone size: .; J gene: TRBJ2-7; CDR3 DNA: TGTGCCACCAGCAGAGAACCCCGCTCCGGGACGCTCCCCTCCGAGCAGTACTTC; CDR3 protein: CATSREPRSGTLPSEQYF
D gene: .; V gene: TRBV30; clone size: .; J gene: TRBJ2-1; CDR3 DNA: TGTGCCTGGAGTCGCGGTGAACTCTACAATGAGCAGTTCTTC; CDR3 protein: CAWSRGELYNEQFF
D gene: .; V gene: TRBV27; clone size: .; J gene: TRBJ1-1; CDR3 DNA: TGTGCCAGCGGAGTGACAGCCATGAACACTGAAGCTTTCTTT; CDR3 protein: CASGVTAMNTEAFF
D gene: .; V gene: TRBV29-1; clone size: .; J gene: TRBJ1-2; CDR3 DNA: TGCAGCGTTGAAGATCAGCGGTATGGCTACACCTTC; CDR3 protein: CSVEDQRYGYTF
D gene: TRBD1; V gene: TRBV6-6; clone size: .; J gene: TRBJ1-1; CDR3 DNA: TGTGCCAGCAGAGATAGGGGGACAGGGGGCACTGAAGCTTTCTTT; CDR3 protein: CASRDRGTGGTEAFF
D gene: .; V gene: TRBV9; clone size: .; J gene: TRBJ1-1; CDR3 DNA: TGTGCCAGCAGCGTAGGACAGGTCGGGTCTGAAGCTTTCTTT; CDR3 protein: CASSVGQVGSEAFF
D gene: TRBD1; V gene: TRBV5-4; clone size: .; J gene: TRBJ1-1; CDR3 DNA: TGTGCCAGCAGCCGGGACAGGGTAACTGAAGCTTTCTTT; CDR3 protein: CASSRDRVTEAFF
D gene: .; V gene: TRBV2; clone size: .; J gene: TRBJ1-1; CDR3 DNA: TGTGCCAGCAGGCAGGAGACTGAAGCTTTCTTT; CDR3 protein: CASRQETEAFF
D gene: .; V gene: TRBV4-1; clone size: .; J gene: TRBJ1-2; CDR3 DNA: TGCGCCAGCAGCCAAGAACAGATTAACTATGGCTACACCTTC; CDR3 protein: CASSQEQINYGYTF
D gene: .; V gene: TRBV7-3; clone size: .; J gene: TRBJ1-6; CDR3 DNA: TGTGCCAGCAGCCCCACGGCCAGGGGTTCACCCCTCCACTTT; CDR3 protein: CASSPTARGSPLHF
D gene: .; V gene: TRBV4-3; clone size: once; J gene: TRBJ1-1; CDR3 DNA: TGCGCCAGCAGCCAAGCAGGTGGGGGGAACACTGAAGCTTTCTTT; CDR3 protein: CASSQAGGGNTEAFF
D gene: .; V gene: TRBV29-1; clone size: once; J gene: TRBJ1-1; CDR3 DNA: TGCAGCGTTGAGGGGGTTCGCAAGAACACTGAAGCTTTCTTT; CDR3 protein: CSVEGVRKNTEAFF
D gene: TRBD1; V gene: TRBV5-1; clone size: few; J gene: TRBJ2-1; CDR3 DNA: TGCGCCAGCAGCTTGACAGGGGAAACTCCCAATGAGCAGTTCTTC; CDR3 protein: CASSLTGETPNEQFF
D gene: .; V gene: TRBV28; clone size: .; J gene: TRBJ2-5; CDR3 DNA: TGTGCCAGCAGTTTAACCGGGGGCAGTGGGTACCAAGAGACCCAGTACTTC; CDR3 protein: CASSLTGGSGYQETQYF
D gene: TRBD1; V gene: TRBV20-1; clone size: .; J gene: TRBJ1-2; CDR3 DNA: TGCAGTGCTACACAGGGGTATGGCTACACCTTC; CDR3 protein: CSATQGYGYTF
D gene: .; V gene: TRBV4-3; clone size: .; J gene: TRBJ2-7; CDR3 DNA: TGCGCCAGCAGCCAAGAATGGAACTACGAGCAGTACTTC; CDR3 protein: CASSQEWNYEQYF
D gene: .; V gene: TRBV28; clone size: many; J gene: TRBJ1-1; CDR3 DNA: TGTGCCAGCAGTTTAGGAGGATTTGAAGCTTTCTTT; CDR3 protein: CASSLGGFEAFF
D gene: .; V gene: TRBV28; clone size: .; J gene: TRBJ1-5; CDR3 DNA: TGTGCCAGCAAGGACGGGAATCAGCCCCAGCATTTT; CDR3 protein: CASKDGNQPQHF
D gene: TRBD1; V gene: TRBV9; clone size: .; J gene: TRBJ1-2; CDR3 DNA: TGTGCCAGCAGCTCCTCCCAAGGGACAGGGTACAATGGCTACACCTTC; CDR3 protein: CASSSSQGTGYNGYTF
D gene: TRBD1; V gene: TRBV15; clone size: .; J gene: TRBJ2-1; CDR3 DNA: TGTGCCACCAGCAGAGATCGGGACAGGGGTGAGCAGTTCTTC; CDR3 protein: CATSRDRDRGEQFF
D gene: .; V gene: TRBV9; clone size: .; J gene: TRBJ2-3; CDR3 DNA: TGTGCCAGCAGCGTAGACGGGGCGGGGAGCACAGATACGCAGTATTTT; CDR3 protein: CASSVDGAGSTDTQYF
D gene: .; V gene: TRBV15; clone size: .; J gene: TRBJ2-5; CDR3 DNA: TGTGCCACCAGCCTTTTACTGAGTACGCAAGAGACCCAGTACTTC; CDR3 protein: CATSLLLSTQETQYF
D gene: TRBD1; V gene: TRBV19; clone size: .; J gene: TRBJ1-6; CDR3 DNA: TGTGCCAGTAATCACAGGGGTTCACCCCTCCACTTT; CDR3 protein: CASNHRGSPLHF
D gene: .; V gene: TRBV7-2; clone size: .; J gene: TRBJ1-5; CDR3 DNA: TGTGCCAGCAGCCCCCTATCGGGGACGACCAGGGATATAGTGCCCCAGCATTTT; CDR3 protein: CASSPLSGTTRDIVPQHF
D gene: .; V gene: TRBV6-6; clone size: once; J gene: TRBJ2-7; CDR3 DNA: TGTGCCAGCAGGCGGGACAGAGCCTACGAGCAGTACTTC; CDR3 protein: CASRRDRAYEQYF
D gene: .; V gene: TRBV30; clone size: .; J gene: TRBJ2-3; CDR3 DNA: TGTGCCCGGAGTGAGGGGGATACGCAGTATTTT; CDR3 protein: CARSEGDTQYF
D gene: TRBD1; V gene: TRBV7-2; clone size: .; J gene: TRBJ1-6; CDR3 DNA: TGTGCCAGCAGCTTAAGCAGGGGGCTGGATTCACCCCTCCACTTT; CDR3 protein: CASSLSRGLDSPLHF
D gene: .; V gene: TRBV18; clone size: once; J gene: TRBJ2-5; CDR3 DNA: TGTGCCAGCTCACCGGTGGCGGAGACCCAGTACTTC; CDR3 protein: CASSPVAETQYF
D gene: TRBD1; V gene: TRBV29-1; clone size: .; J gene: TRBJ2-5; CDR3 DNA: TGCAGCGCCCAAACAGGGGAACAAGAGACCCAGTACTTC; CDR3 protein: CSAQTGEQETQYF
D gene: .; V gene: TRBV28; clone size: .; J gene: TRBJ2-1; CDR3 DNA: TGTGCCAGCAATTGGGGCGGCAATGAGCAGTTCTTC; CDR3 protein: CASNWGGNEQFF
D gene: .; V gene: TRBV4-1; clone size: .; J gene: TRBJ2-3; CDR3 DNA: TGCGCCAGCAGCCCGCCAGGGACCGCCACAGATACGCAGTATTTT; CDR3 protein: CASSPPGTATDTQYF
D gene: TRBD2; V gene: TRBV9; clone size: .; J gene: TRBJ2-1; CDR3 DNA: TGTGCCAGCAGCGGAAGCGGGAGGGCCAAGGGCAATGAGCAGTTCTTC; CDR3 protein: CASSGSGRAKGNEQFF